The 16 T cell receptor beta chains below were found in one sample sequenced in a study of lymphopenia after photon versus proton radiotherapy. Sequenced by immunoSEQ multiplex PCR; TCRdb stores in-frame clones only, minus some. This table holds 35,000 to 45,000 clones, around 81% found once. The sample here was peripheral blood, taken from a patient treated with proton-based radiotherapy. The receptors come from a woman between 70 and 85 years old with pancreatic cancer.

The V and J genes are TRBV19 and TRBJ1-5; TRBD1 agrees at 9 bases. After removal of 9 bases from V and 0 bases from J, the junction contained 3 bases not matched to a gene. CDR1 is LNHDA, CDR2 SQIVND, per germline (reference sequence). This CDR3 has 14 amino acids. The CDR3 protein is CASRTGDSNQPQHF. The CDR3 DNA reads as TGTGCCAGCCGGACAGGGGATAGCAATCAGCCCCAGCATTTT.

The gene calls are TRBV6-4 and TRBJ2-3; tentative D call: TRBD1 (6 bases). With 5 bases removed from V and 0 bases from J, the gap between germline ends came to 9 bases. Germline V lookup: CDR1 MRHNA, CDR2 SNTAGT. CDR3 length equals 14 residues. The chain's CDR3 is CASSTGPSTDTQYF. CDR3 nucleotide sequence: TGTGCCAGCAGTACAGGGCCTAGCACAGATACGCAGTATTTT.

This rearrangement joins TRBV9 to TRBJ2-3, with no clear D. Germline V gene data show CDR1 as SGDLS and CDR2 as YYNGEE. V was trimmed by 3 bases and J by 3 bases, leaving 8 bases between them. The CDR3 covers 13 residues. The chain's CDR3 is CASSARFTDTQYF. CDR3 bases: TGTGCCAGCAGCGCCCGATTTACAGATACGCAGTATTTT.

The gene calls are TRBV7-9 and TRBJ2-3; D perhaps matches TRBD1 (5 bases). The CDR3 spans 14 residues. Per germline, CDR1 SEHNR and CDR2 FQNEAQ (reference sequence). With 4 bases removed from V and 0 bases from J, the gap between germline ends came to 8 bases. CDR3 sequence reads: CASSWGLSTDTQYF. The DNA for the CDR3 is TGTGCCAGCAGCTGGGGCCTGAGCACAGATACGCAGTATTTT.

This sequence joins TRBV6-5 and TRBJ1-2; 10 bases are shared with TRBD1. The CDR3 has 15 residues. Germline V lookup: CDR1 MNHEY, CDR2 SVGAGI. V trimming: 4 bases; J trimming: 6 bases; junction bases outside the gene matches: 8. The CDR3 sequence: CASSSGTGALNGYTF. The CDR3 DNA reads TGTGCCAGCAGTTCCGGGACAGGGGCTCTGAATGGCTACACCTTC.

The gene calls are TRBV19 and TRBJ2-5, with D unclear. The CDR3 sequence is 12 residues long. The V end lost 8 bases, the J end lost 4 bases, and 11 bases lay between the germline ends. Per the germline V gene, CDR1 is LNHDA and CDR2 is SQIVND (reference sequence). The CDR3 protein is CASGDTLETQYF. The CDR3 DNA follows: TGTGCCAGTGGAGACACGTTAGAGACCCAGTACTTC.

This chain connects TRBV6-1 to TRBJ2-3; perhaps TRBD2 as D (7 bases). With 2 bases removed from V and 6 bases from J, the gap between germline ends came to 18 bases. Germline V gene lookup returns CDR1 MNHNS and CDR2 SASEGT. This CDR3 is built from 16 residues. Written as DNA, the CDR3 is TGTGCCAGCAGTGAATCGCGGGGGCGCCGTGCCGATACGCAGTATTTT. This sequence encodes CASSESRGRRADTQYF.

The chain combines TRBV30 with TRBJ1-1; D gene ambiguous. The germline V and J ends were trimmed by 1 base and 5 bases, with 14 bases remaining between them. The CDR3 consists of 14 residues. The germline CDR1 and CDR2 sequences are GTSNPN and SVGIG (reference sequence). The CDR3 DNA sequence: TGTGCCTGGAGTGAACAAGGCGGTGGGACTGAAGCTTTCTTT. This gives the protein CAWSEQGGGTEAFF.

CDR3 sequence (DNA): TGTGCCAGCAGTTACTCGAAATACAGCCCAGACTATGGCTACACCTTC. It translates to CASSYSKYSPDYGYTF. The chain is built from TRBV6-6 and TRBJ1-2; D unclear. Germline CDR1 and CDR2: MNHNY and SVGAGI (reference sequence). The ends were cut back, 0 bases at V and 3 bases at J, with 14 bases in the middle. This CDR3 is 16 amino acids long.

This rearrangement joins TRBV28 to TRBJ1-5, with a tentative D call TRBD1 (5 bases). Germline V lookup: CDR1 MDHEN, CDR2 SYDVKM. This CDR3 is built from 14 residues. Trimming left V 8 bases short and J 4 bases short, with 15 bases between. The CDR3 DNA sequence: TGTGCCAGCGGCAGTTATGAGGGGAATCAGCCCCAGCATTTT. It codes for CASGSYEGNQPQHF.

This clone showed up just once. V usage is TRBV28 and J usage is TRBJ2-3, with 7 bases lining up with TRBD2. Germline CDR1 is MDHEN and CDR2 is SYDVKM. The CDR3 runs to 17 residues. V lost 4 bases and J lost 4; bases outside the gene matches: 14. The CDR3 loop is CASSSPGTGLGADTQYF. The CDR3 DNA is TGTGCCAGCAGTTCTCCCGGGACCGGACTAGGCGCAGATACGCAGTATTTT.

CDR3 region: CASSLERMDGTEAFF. Here the CDR3 DNA reads TGCGCCAGCAGCTTGGAACGAATGGACGGCACTGAAGCTTTCTTT. This chain connects TRBV5-1 to TRBJ1-1; D is unclear. The germline CDR1 and CDR2 sequences are SGHRS and YFSETQ. V lost 0 bases, J lost 4 bases, and 13 bases lay in between. This CDR3 contains 15 residues.

The chain is built from TRBV5-6 and TRBJ2-7; perhaps D is TRBD1 or TRBD2 (6 bases each). The V gene lost 3 bases and the J gene lost 7 bases, with 26 bases spanning the gap. Germline CDR1 SGHDT, CDR2 YYEEEE. CDR3 size: 17 residues. CDR3 coding DNA: TGTGCCAGCAGCTCGGCAACAGGGAGGCGACCCCTGGCTGAGCAGTACTTC. Its translation: CASSSATGRRPLAEQYF.

The chain employs TRBV15 and TRBJ1-6, with a possible D match to TRBD1 (5 bases). CDR3 length equals 13 residues. Germline V gene data show CDR1 as LNHNV and CDR2 as YYDKDF (reference sequence). V gave up 3 bases and J gave up 8 bases, with 8 bases separating them. CDR3 sequence reads: CATSRGLDSPLHF. The CDR3 DNA sequence: TGTGCCACCAGCAGGGGGCTGGATTCACCCCTCCACTTT. Full variable domain (remainder filled in from reference TRBV15 and TRBJ1-6): DAMVIQNPRYQVTQFGKPVTLSCSQTLNHNVMYWYQQKSSQAPKLLFHYYDKDFNNEADTPDNFQSRRPNTSFCFLDIRSPGLGDTAMYLCATSRGLDSPLHFGNGTRLTVT.

The rearrangement links TRBV6-1 to TRBJ2-1; 10 positions match TRBD2. The germline gives CDR1 MNHNS, CDR2 SASEGT. Losses at the gene ends were 6 bases for V and 7 bases for J; bases not matched to a gene: 6. CDR3 size: 14 residues. The CDR3 loop is CASRSSGRRNEQFF. CDR3 in DNA: TGTGCCAGCAGAAGTAGCGGGAGGCGAAATGAGCAGTTCTTC.

This clone was picked up a small number of times. J is TRBJ2-2 and V is TRBV7-8, with no clear D. Trimming took off 5 bases at V and 1 base at J, with 8 bases between the two ends. Germline-derived CDR1 and CDR2 are SGHVS and FQNEAQ. The CDR3 consists of 14 residues. The CDR3 nucleotides are TGTGCCAGCAGCAAACGACAGAACACCGGGGAGCTGTTTTTT. Protein sequence: CASSKRQNTGELFF.